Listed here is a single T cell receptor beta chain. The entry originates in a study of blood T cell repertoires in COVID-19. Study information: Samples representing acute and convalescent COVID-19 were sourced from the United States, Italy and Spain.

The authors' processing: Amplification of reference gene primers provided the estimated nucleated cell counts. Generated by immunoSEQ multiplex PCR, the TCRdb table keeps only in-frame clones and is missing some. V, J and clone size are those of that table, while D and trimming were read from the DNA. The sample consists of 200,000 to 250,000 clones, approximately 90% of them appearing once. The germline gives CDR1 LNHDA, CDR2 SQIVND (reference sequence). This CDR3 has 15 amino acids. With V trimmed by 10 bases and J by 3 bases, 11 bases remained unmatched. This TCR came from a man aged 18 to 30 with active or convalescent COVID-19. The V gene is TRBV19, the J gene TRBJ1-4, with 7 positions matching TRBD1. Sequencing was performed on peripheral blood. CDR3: CATGARGQANEKLFF. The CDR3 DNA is TGTGCCACCGGGGCGAGGGGGCAAGCTAATGAAAAACTGTTTTTT.